These 16 T cell receptor beta chains came from one sample sequenced in a study of OX40 agonist ivuxolimab in advanced cancers. Only in-frame clones appear in the TCRdb table, and some are missing; sequencing was by immunoSEQ multiplex PCR. The sample lists tens of thousands of clones, roughly 90% occurring once. The sequenced sample was CD4+ or CD8+ T cells sorted from blood, obtained in a trial of the OX40 agonist ivuxolimab. The receptors derive from an adult with an advanced solid tumor such as melanoma, head and neck, liver or kidney cancer.

This clone has more than one count but fewer than ten. J is TRBJ2-6 and V is TRBV28; D may correspond to TRBD1 or TRBD2 (5 bases each). The germline gives CDR1 MDHEN, CDR2 SYDVKM. The length of the CDR3 is 18 residues. V gave up 6 bases and J gave up 0 bases, with 18 bases separating them. CDR3 sequence reads: CASSPREPRTSGANVLTF. In DNA, the CDR3 is TGTGCCAGCAGCCCCAGGGAGCCCCGAACCTCTGGGGCCAACGTCCTGACTTTC.

The chain is built from TRBV25-1 and TRBJ1-1; TRBD1 might be the D (6 bases). The CDR3 totals 15 residues. Per germline, CDR1 MGHDK and CDR2 SYGVNS. V was pared by 3 bases and J by 1 base, with 12 bases between. For the CDR3, the DNA is TGTGCCAGCAGTGATCCCTTGACAGGGAACACTGAAGCTTTCTTT. It specifies CASSDPLTGNTEAFF.

This clone is labeled medium-sized (0.01 to 0.1%). This CDR3 is CASDVGSNEYGYTF. The CDR3, as DNA: TGTGCCAGCGACGTGGGAAGTAATGAATATGGCTACACCTTC. V usage is TRBV28 and J usage is TRBJ1-2; no clear D. CDR1 MDHEN and CDR2 SYDVKM come from the germline V gene. The V end was cut by 8 bases, the J end by 5 bases, with 18 bases between. This CDR3 comprises 14 residues.

The chain carries TRBV9 and TRBJ1-1; TRBD1 aligns across 7 bases. V was pared by 0 bases and J by 4 bases, with 6 bases of the junction left unmatched. CDR3 length: 15 residues. The germline CDR1 and CDR2 sequences are SGDLS and YYNGEE. CDR3 residues: CASSVAGGGFTEAFF. CDR3 sequence (DNA): TGTGCCAGCAGCGTAGCAGGAGGGGGCTTCACTGAAGCTTTCTTT.

V and J are TRBV27 and TRBJ1-3; no clear D gene. V was trimmed by 0 bases and J by 11 bases, leaving 14 bases between them. The CDR3 runs 14 residues. Germline assignment: CDR1 MNHEY and CDR2 SMNVEV (reference sequence). The DNA for the CDR3 is TGTGCCAGCAGTTTATCTTCCCGGGCGCAGGCCATATATTTT. Its translation is CASSLSSRAQAIYF.

The chain links TRBV6-1 to TRBJ2-5, with TRBD2 matching 15 bases. CDR1 MNHNS and CDR2 SASEGT come from the germline V gene. CDR3 length: 16 amino acids. V lost 2 bases to trimming and J lost 6 bases; unmatched junction nucleotides: 4. The CDR3 spells CASSEIGLAGGQTQYF. CDR3 nucleotides: TGTGCCAGCAGTGAAATAGGACTAGCGGGGGGGCAGACCCAGTACTTC.

The V gene is TRBV28, the J gene TRBJ2-7, with TRBD1 as a possible D gene (5 bases). The ends were cut back, 5 bases at V and 0 bases at J, with 14 bases in the middle. The V gene's germline CDR1 is MDHEN and CDR2 SYDVKM. The CDR3 sequence is 15 residues long. The CDR3 loop is CASSPRVISSYEQYF. The CDR3 bases are TGTGCCAGCAGTCCCAGGGTCATTAGCTCCTACGAGCAGTACTTC.

The chain combines TRBV7-9 with TRBJ2-3; 8 bases match TRBD2. This CDR3 comprises 14 residues. With V trimmed by 3 bases and J by 5 bases, 4 bases remained unmatched. CDR1 is SEHNR and CDR2 is FQNEAQ in the germline V gene (reference sequence). The CDR3 bases are TGTGCCAGCAGCTTTAGCGGGAAGGGAGATACGCAGTATTTT. It specifies CASSFSGKGDTQYF.

This clone was seen only once. The chain is built from TRBV9 and TRBJ1-2; D uncertain. Germline V lookup: CDR1 SGDLS, CDR2 YYNGEE. The CDR3 consists of 16 residues. V gave up 1 base and J gave up 1 base, with 14 bases separating them. The CDR3 coding sequence is TGTGCCAGCAGCGTACCCGAGGACGTGGATAACTATGGCTACACCTTC. This sequence encodes CASSVPEDVDNYGYTF.

This clone was seen just once. This chain links TRBV2 with TRBJ1-2, with 9 nucleotides matching TRBD1. V shed 11 bases and J 7 bases; nucleotides not matched to a gene: 8. The CDR3 has 12 amino acids. CDR1 and CDR2 (germline): SNHLY, FYNNEI. CDR3 coding DNA: TGTGCCGGGAGGGGACAGGGAGTTGGCTACACCTTC. Its protein is CAGRGQGVGYTF.

The V gene is TRBV5-6, the J gene TRBJ1-1; the D gene is possibly TRBD1 (5 bases). V gave up 1 base and J gave up 9 bases, with 10 bases separating them. The CDR3 has 12 residues. Germline V gene data show CDR1 as SGHDT and CDR2 as YYEEEE. The chain's CDR3 is CASSLSRDQAFF. The CDR3 bases are TGTGCCAGCAGCTTGTCAAGGGACCAAGCTTTCTTT.

The rearrangement uses TRBV27 and TRBJ2-5, with 10 bases aligning to TRBD2. The length of the CDR3 is 16 residues. V was pared by 3 bases and J by 2 bases, with 6 bases of the junction left unmatched. The germline gives CDR1 MNHEY, CDR2 SMNVEV (reference sequence). The CDR3 bases are TGTGCCAGCAGTTTTTTAGCGGGAGGTCTTCAAGAGACCCAGTACTTC. This codes for CASSFLAGGLQETQYF.

This chain connects TRBV6-5 to TRBJ2-1; perhaps TRBD1 as D (5 bases). Trimming took 2 bases from V and 6 from J, leaving 14 bases between them. Germline V gene lookup returns CDR1 MNHEY and CDR2 SVGAGI. This CDR3 contains 15 residues. Here the CDR3 reads CASSYGRTPLNEQFF. As DNA, the CDR3 is TGTGCCAGCAGTTACGGTAGGACACCTCTCAATGAGCAGTTCTTC.

The J gene is TRBJ1-1, the V gene TRBV9, with D possibly TRBD1 on 5 matching bases. CDR1 and CDR2 (germline): SGDLS, YYNGEE. Trimming shortened V by 4 bases and J by 2 bases, and 9 bases separated the two germline ends. The CDR3 is 13 residues long. The CDR3 sequence: CASSPRVNTEAFF. The CDR3 region has the DNA TGTGCCAGCAGCCCCAGGGTCAACACTGAAGCTTTCTTT.

This chain joins TRBV28 and TRBJ1-5; unclear D gene. CDR3 length: 15 amino acids. V was clipped by 4 bases and J by 2 bases, with 12 bases between them. Per the germline V gene, CDR1 is MDHEN and CDR2 is SYDVKM. CDR3 protein: CASSWRGKGNQPQHF. The CDR3, as DNA: TGTGCCAGCAGTTGGAGAGGGAAAGGCAATCAGCCCCAGCATTTT. The entire variable domain, with the rest obtained from reference TRBV28 and TRBJ1-5, is as follows: DVKVTQSSRYLVKRTGEKVFLECVQDMDHENMFWYRQDPGLGLRLIYFSYDVKMKEKGDIPEGYSVSREKKERFSLILESASTNQTSMYLCASSWRGKGNQPQHFGDGTRLSIL.

V is TRBV30 and J is TRBJ1-1; D gene unclear. The V end was cut by 3 bases, the J end by 0 bases, with 8 bases between. CDR3 length equals 13 residues. Germline CDR1 reads GTSNPN; CDR2 reads SVGIG (reference sequence). The CDR3 DNA reads TGTGCCTGGAGCCCTCCACTGAACACTGAAGCTTTCTTT. It encodes CAWSPPLNTEAFF.